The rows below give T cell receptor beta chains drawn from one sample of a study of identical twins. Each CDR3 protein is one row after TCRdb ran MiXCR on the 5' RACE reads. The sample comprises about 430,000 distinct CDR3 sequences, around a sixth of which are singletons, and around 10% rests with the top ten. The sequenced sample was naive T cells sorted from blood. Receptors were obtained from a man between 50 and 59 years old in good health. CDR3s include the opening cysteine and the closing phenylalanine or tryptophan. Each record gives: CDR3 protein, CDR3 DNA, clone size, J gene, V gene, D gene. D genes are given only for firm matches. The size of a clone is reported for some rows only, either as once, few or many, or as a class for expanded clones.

CDR3 protein: CASSSSSRLTYEQYF
CDR3 DNA: TGTGCCAGCAGCTCCTCGTCAAGATTGACCTACGAGCAGTACTTC
clone size: -
J gene: TRBJ2-7
V gene: TRBV7-9
D gene: -

CDR3 protein: CASSLELWDRGDKTQYF
CDR3 DNA: TGTGCCAGCAGTCTCGAATTATGGGACAGGGGCGACAAGACCCAGTACTTC
clone size: many
J gene: TRBJ2-5
V gene: TRBV28
D gene: TRBD1

CDR3 protein: CSATGNRFYEQYF
CDR3 DNA: TGCAGTGCTACAGGCAACAGGTTCTACGAGCAGTACTTC
clone size: many
J gene: TRBJ2-7
V gene: TRBV20-1
D gene: -

CDR3 protein: CSVPGGYYGYTF
CDR3 DNA: TGCAGCGTTCCAGGGGGCTACTATGGCTACACCTTC
clone size: many
J gene: TRBJ1-2
V gene: TRBV29-1
D gene: TRBD1

CDR3 protein: CASSLAEVAGGAYEQYF
CDR3 DNA: TGCGCCAGCAGCTTGGCCGAGGTAGCGGGAGGTGCCTACGAGCAGTACTTC
clone size: -
J gene: TRBJ2-7
V gene: TRBV5-1
D gene: TRBD2

CDR3 protein: CASSLRQGVNTEAFF
CDR3 DNA: TGCGCCAGCAGCTTAAGACAGGGTGTGAACACTGAAGCTTTCTTT
clone size: many
J gene: TRBJ1-1
V gene: TRBV5-1
D gene: TRBD1

CDR3 protein: CSVEASGGFADTQYF
CDR3 DNA: TGCAGCGTTGAAGCTAGCGGGGGGTTCGCAGATACGCAGTATTTT
clone size: few
J gene: TRBJ2-3
V gene: TRBV29-1
D gene: TRBD2

CDR3 protein: CASSLLQGKGSPLHF
CDR3 DNA: TGCGCCAGCAGCTTGTTACAGGGGAAAGGATCACCCCTCCACTTT
clone size: -
J gene: TRBJ1-6
V gene: TRBV5-1
D gene: TRBD1

CDR3 protein: CASSFGSGADTQYF
CDR3 DNA: TGTGCCAGCAGTTTTGGATCGGGGGCAGATACGCAGTATTTT
clone size: -
J gene: TRBJ2-3
V gene: TRBV12-3/TRBV12-4
D gene: -

CDR3 protein: CASSQGTSPYNEQFF
CDR3 DNA: TGCGCCAGCAGCCAGGGGACTAGTCCCTACAATGAGCAGTTCTTC
clone size: -
J gene: TRBJ2-1
V gene: TRBV4-3
D gene: TRBD2

CDR3 protein: CATSPENSPLHF
CDR3 DNA: TGTGCCACCAGCCCAGAGAATTCACCCCTCCACTTT
clone size: few
J gene: TRBJ1-6
V gene: TRBV15
D gene: -

CDR3 protein: CASSLSPSWTDTQYF
CDR3 DNA: TGTGCCAGCAGTTTATCGCCTAGCTGGACAGATACGCAGTATTTT
clone size: -
J gene: TRBJ2-3
V gene: TRBV27
D gene: -

CDR3 protein: CASSLLGLGETEAFF
CDR3 DNA: TGTGCCAGCAGCTTATTGGGGTTGGGAGAAACTGAAGCTTTCTTT
clone size: few
J gene: TRBJ1-1
V gene: TRBV11-2
D gene: -

CDR3 protein: CASSFAGGIAKNIQYF
CDR3 DNA: TGTGCCAGCAGTTTTGCCGGGGGGATAGCCAAAAACATTCAGTACTTC
clone size: few
J gene: TRBJ2-4
V gene: TRBV28
D gene: TRBD2

CDR3 protein: CASSKARGKGYGYTF
CDR3 DNA: TGTGCCAGCAGCAAGGCCCGGGGGAAGGGCTATGGCTACACCTTC
clone size: few
J gene: TRBJ1-2
V gene: TRBV28
D gene: -

CDR3 protein: CASSLGTSREQYF
CDR3 DNA: TGTGCCAGCAGCTTAGGGACTAGCCGCGAGCAGTACTTC
clone size: -
J gene: TRBJ2-7
V gene: TRBV7-2
D gene: TRBD2

CDR3 protein: CASSRRGADTQYF
CDR3 DNA: TGTGCCAGCAGTAGAAGGGGGGCAGATACGCAGTATTTT
clone size: many
J gene: TRBJ2-3
V gene: TRBV6-2/TRBV6-3
D gene: -

CDR3 protein: CAISESISSYAYNEQFF
CDR3 DNA: TGTGCCATCAGTGAGTCTATTTCTAGTTATGCCTACAATGAGCAGTTCTTC
clone size: many
J gene: TRBJ2-1
V gene: TRBV10-3
D gene: -

CDR3 protein: CATLRLGGGAVEQYF
CDR3 DNA: TGTGCCACTCTCCGCCTAGGCGGGGGGGCGGTCGAGCAGTACTTC
clone size: -
J gene: TRBJ2-7
V gene: TRBV7-8
D gene: TRBD2

CDR3 protein: CASSQGAGSYEQYF
CDR3 DNA: TGTGCCAGCAGCCAAGGAGCGGGGTCCTACGAGCAGTACTTC
clone size: -
J gene: TRBJ2-7
V gene: TRBV3-1
D gene: TRBD2

CDR3 protein: CAISEGQGDTQYF
CDR3 DNA: TGTGCCATCAGTGAGGGACAGGGAGATACGCAGTATTTT
clone size: many
J gene: TRBJ2-3
V gene: TRBV10-3
D gene: TRBD1

CDR3 protein: CASSSRQRLATNEKLFF
CDR3 DNA: TGTGCCAGCAGCTCACGACAGCGACTAGCAACTAATGAAAAACTGTTTTTT
clone size: -
J gene: TRBJ1-4
V gene: TRBV7-9
D gene: -

CDR3 protein: CASSYGETGYSTGELFF
CDR3 DNA: TGTGCCAGCAGTTACGGGGAAACGGGGTATTCCACCGGGGAGCTGTTTTTT
clone size: few
J gene: TRBJ2-2
V gene: TRBV6-5
D gene: -

CDR3 protein: CAISGQGSGYTF
CDR3 DNA: TGTGCCATCAGCGGACAGGGCTCTGGCTACACCTTC
clone size: many
J gene: TRBJ1-2
V gene: TRBV10-3
D gene: TRBD1

CDR3 protein: CASSAEGGAFF
CDR3 DNA: TGTGCCAGCAGTGCCGAAGGGGGAGCTTTCTTT
clone size: many
J gene: TRBJ1-1
V gene: TRBV25-1
D gene: -

CDR3 protein: CASSFRTGAEKLFF
CDR3 DNA: TGTGCCAGCAGTTTTAGGACAGGGGCCGAAAAACTGTTTTTT
clone size: few
J gene: TRBJ1-4
V gene: TRBV12-3/TRBV12-4
D gene: TRBD1

CDR3 protein: CSAHGGTSQISYNEQFF
CDR3 DNA: TGCAGTGCCCACGGGGGGACCAGCCAAATCTCCTACAATGAGCAGTTCTTC
clone size: many
J gene: TRBJ2-1
V gene: TRBV20-1
D gene: TRBD2

CDR3 protein: CASSRDSDEGAAFF
CDR3 DNA: TGTGCCAGCAGCAGGGACTCCGACGAGGGGGCAGCTTTCTTT
clone size: -
J gene: TRBJ1-1
V gene: TRBV5-6
D gene: TRBD1

CDR3 protein: CASSRRQSTDTQYF
CDR3 DNA: TGCGCCAGCAGCAGACGACAAAGCACAGATACGCAGTATTTT
clone size: many
J gene: TRBJ2-3
V gene: TRBV5-1
D gene: -

CDR3 protein: CASSYSPGPNEKLFF
CDR3 DNA: TGTGCCAGCAGTTACTCCCCAGGCCCTAATGAAAAACTGTTTTTT
clone size: many
J gene: TRBJ1-4
V gene: TRBV6-5
D gene: -

CDR3 protein: CSAGQRNTEAFF
CDR3 DNA: TGCAGCGCTGGACAGAGGAACACTGAAGCTTTCTTT
clone size: -
J gene: TRBJ1-1
V gene: TRBV29-1
D gene: -

CDR3 protein: CSVLGRSYEQYF
CDR3 DNA: TGCAGTGTACTTGGCCGGTCCTACGAGCAGTACTTC
clone size: -
J gene: TRBJ2-7
V gene: TRBV20-1
D gene: -

CDR3 protein: CASSLRTSRGLADTQYF
CDR3 DNA: TGTGCCAGCAGCTTACGTACCTCGCGGGGGCTCGCAGATACGCAGTATTTT
clone size: few
J gene: TRBJ2-3
V gene: TRBV7-8
D gene: -

CDR3 protein: CATSDFRGDTQYF
CDR3 DNA: TGTGCCACCAGTGATTTCCGTGGGGATACGCAGTATTTT
clone size: -
J gene: TRBJ2-3
V gene: TRBV24-1
D gene: -

CDR3 protein: CASSLYGGGSTDTQYF
CDR3 DNA: TGTGCCAGCAGTTTGTACGGCGGGGGGTCCACAGATACGCAGTATTTT
clone size: few
J gene: TRBJ2-3
V gene: TRBV12-3/TRBV12-4
D gene: TRBD2

CDR3 protein: CASSPTSGRMETQYF
CDR3 DNA: TGTGCCAGCAGCCCTACTAGCGGGAGGATGGAGACCCAGTACTTC
clone size: -
J gene: TRBJ2-5
V gene: TRBV6-1
D gene: TRBD2

CDR3 protein: CSARISGGLWNEQFF
CDR3 DNA: TGCAGTGCTAGAATCAGCGGGGGGCTATGGAATGAGCAGTTCTTC
clone size: -
J gene: TRBJ2-1
V gene: TRBV20-1
D gene: TRBD2

CDR3 protein: CASRTGGRHTGELFF
CDR3 DNA: TGTGCCAGCAGAACAGGGGGTAGGCACACCGGGGAGCTGTTTTTT
clone size: few
J gene: TRBJ2-2
V gene: TRBV5-4
D gene: TRBD1

CDR3 protein: CSVAPPDRADTQYF
CDR3 DNA: TGCAGCGTCGCACCTCCCGACAGGGCAGATACGCAGTATTTT
clone size: many
J gene: TRBJ2-3
V gene: TRBV29-1
D gene: TRBD1

CDR3 protein: CASSASSVLSYEQYF
CDR3 DNA: TGTGCCAGCAGTGCCTCTAGCGTACTCTCCTACGAGCAGTACTTC
clone size: few
J gene: TRBJ2-7
V gene: TRBV6-1
D gene: -

CDR3 protein: CASSEGGPAYNEQFF
CDR3 DNA: TGTGCCAGCAGTGAAGGGGGTCCCGCTTACAATGAGCAGTTCTTC
clone size: -
J gene: TRBJ2-1
V gene: TRBV6-1
D gene: -